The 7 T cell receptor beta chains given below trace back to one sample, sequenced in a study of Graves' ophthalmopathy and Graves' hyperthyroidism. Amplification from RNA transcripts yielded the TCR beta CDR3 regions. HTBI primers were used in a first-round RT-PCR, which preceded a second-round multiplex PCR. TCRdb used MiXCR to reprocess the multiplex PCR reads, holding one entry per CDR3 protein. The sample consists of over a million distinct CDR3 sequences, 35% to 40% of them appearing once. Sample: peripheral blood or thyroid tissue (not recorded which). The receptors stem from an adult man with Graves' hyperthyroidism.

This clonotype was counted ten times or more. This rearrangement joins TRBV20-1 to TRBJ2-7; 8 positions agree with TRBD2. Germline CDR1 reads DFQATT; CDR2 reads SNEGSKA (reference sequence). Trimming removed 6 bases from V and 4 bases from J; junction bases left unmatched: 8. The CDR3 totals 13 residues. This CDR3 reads CSAPSGSRYEQYF. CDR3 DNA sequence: TGCAGTGCCCCGAGCGGGAGTAGGTACGAGCAGTACTTC.

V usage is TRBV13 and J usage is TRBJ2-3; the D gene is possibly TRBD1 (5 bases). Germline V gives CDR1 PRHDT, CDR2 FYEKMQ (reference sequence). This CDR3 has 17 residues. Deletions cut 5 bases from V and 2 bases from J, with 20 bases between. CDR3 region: CASSPPWGDSNTDTQYF. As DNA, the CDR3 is TGTGCCAGCAGCCCCCCGTGGGGCGACAGCAACACAGATACGCAGTATTTT.

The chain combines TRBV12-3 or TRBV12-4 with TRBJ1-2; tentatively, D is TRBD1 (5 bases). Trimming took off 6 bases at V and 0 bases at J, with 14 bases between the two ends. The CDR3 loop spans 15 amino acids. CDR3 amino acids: CASSPSRGPNYGYTF. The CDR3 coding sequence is TGTGCCAGCAGCCCATCGAGGGGTCCTAACTATGGCTACACCTTC.

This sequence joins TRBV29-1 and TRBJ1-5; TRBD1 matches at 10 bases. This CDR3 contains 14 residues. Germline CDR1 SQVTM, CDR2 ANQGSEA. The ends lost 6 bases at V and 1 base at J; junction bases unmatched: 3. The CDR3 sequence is CSVRTGGSNQPQHF. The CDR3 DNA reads TGCAGCGTACGGACAGGGGGGAGCAATCAGCCCCAGCATTTT.

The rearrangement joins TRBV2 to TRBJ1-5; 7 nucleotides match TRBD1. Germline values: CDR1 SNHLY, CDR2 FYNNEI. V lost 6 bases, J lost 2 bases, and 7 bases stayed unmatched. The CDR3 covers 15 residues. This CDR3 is CASRNDRAGNQPQHF. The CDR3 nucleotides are TGTGCCAGCAGGAACGACAGGGCGGGCAATCAGCCCCAGCATTTT. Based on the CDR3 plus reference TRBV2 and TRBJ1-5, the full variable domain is EPEVTQTPSHQVTQMGQEVILRCVPISNHLYFYWYRQILGQKVEFLVSFYNNEISEKSEIFDDQFSVERPDGSNFTLKIRSTKLEDSAMYFCASRNDRAGNQPQHFGDGTRLSIL.

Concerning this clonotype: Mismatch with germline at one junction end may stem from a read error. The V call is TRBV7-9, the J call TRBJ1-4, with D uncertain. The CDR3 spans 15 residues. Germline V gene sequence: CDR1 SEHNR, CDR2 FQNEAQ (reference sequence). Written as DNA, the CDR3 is TGCGCCAGCAGCCAAGATTACAGAGTTAATGAAAAACTGTTTTTT. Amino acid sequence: CASSQDYRVNEKLFF.

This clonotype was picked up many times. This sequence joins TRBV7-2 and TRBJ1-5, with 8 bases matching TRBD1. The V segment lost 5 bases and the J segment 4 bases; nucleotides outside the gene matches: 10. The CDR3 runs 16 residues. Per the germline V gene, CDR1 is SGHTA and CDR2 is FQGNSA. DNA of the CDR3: TGTGCCAGCAGCCCAAGACGACAGGGGCGGAATCAGCCCCAGCATTTT. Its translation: CASSPRRQGRNQPQHF.